Sequencing of this T cell receptor (beta chain) was carried out in a study of cytomegalovirus exposure and HLA in healthy donors. Whole-study context: Membership in the Caucasian-associated ancestry cluster was found for 75% to 85% of approximately 430 genotyped donors. General study results and limits: Prior analysis indicated that the majority of TCR beta V segments exhibited productivity approximately 90% or approximately 30% of the time.

Researchers ran the PCR with 60 Vbeta and 13 Jbeta primers. As processed by the authors: Approximately 11 million of 80 million or so unique TCR beta chains were shared, per a later count. TCRdb's copy holds only in-frame clones and misses some; the assay was immunoSEQ multiplex PCR. The V and J calls and clone size are taken from that table; D and trimming were inferred from the DNA. In all, the sample yields about 40,000 clones. As for this clone: Antigen: not known.

The CDR3 is 11 residues long. CDR1 and CDR2 from the germline V gene are DFQATT and SNEGSKA (reference sequence). V was pared by 2 bases and J by 1 base, with 3 bases between. The gene calls are TRBV20-1 and TRBJ2-7; no firm D call. The sample taken for sequencing was PBMCs. The origin of this receptor is a man aged 40-50 years in good health and CMV-seropositive. The CDR3 sequence is CSARLSYEQYF. Written as DNA, the CDR3 is TGCAGTGCTAGACTTTCCTACGAGCAGTACTTC.